Listed here are 15 T cell receptor beta chains from one sample, sequenced in a study of long-term antiretroviral therapy in people with HIV. immunoSEQ v3.0 was run at survey level. Profiling relied on immunoSEQ multiplex PCR, and the TCRdb table lists in-frame clones only, not all of them. In the table there are roughly 23,000 clones, over 75% of which are singletons. The material sequenced was unsorted PBMCs, taken 1.5 years after starting antiretroviral therapy. The source is a man aged 30 to 39 with HIV.

This clone is categorized as medium-sized (0.01 to 0.1%). The rearrangement links TRBV19 to TRBJ2-1; D is perhaps TRBD2 (5 bases). The CDR3 consists of 16 residues. The V end was cut by 5 bases, the J end by 7 bases, with 21 bases between. The germline gives CDR1 LNHDA, CDR2 SQIVND (reference sequence). The CDR3 nucleotides read TGTGCCAGTAGTCCCTTCGGTCCCATCTCGGGGAATGAGCAGTTCTTC. Protein: CASSPFGPISGNEQFF.

The V and J genes are TRBV28 and TRBJ1-2; no definite D call. V dropped 1 base and J dropped 5 bases, with 14 bases sitting between them. CDR1 and CDR2 from the germline V gene are MDHEN and SYDVKM. The CDR3 spans 15 residues. CDR3 nucleotide sequence: TGTGCCAGCAGTTTATCCCTAAACCCCGTATATGGCTACACCTTC. This gives the protein CASSLSLNPVYGYTF.

The chain carries TRBV19 and TRBJ1-5; D is uncertain. With 3 bases removed from V and 6 bases from J, the gap between germline ends came to 9 bases. CDR1 and CDR2 from the germline V gene are LNHDA and SQIVND (reference sequence). The CDR3 is 13 residues long. CDR3 DNA sequence: TGTGCCAGTAGTATTGGTCCGGGTCAGCCCCAGCATTTT. Translation gives CASSIGPGQPQHF.

The chain employs TRBV5-6 and TRBJ1-2; D may be TRBD1 (5 bases). Between the trimmed V and J ends, which lost 3 bases and 13 bases, there was a span of 22 bases. Germline assignment: CDR1 SGHDT and CDR2 YYEEEE. The CDR3 has 14 amino acids. Here the CDR3 DNA reads TGTGCCAGCAGCTCGGGATCGGGGGGGATTGATGGCACCTTC. The encoded protein is CASSSGSGGIDGTF.

The chain is built from TRBV28 and TRBJ2-2, with unresolved D. The V end was cut by 8 bases, the J end by 7 bases, with 11 bases between. Germline V gene data show CDR1 as MDHEN and CDR2 as SYDVKM. There are 12 residues in the CDR3. The CDR3 region is CASLEYDGELFF. The CDR3 DNA follows: TGTGCCAGCCTGGAGTATGACGGGGAGCTGTTTTTT.

The gene calls are TRBV27 and TRBJ2-5, with 9 bases fitting TRBD1. The ends lost 6 bases at V and 4 bases at J; junction bases unmatched: 6. Germline V CDR1 and CDR2: MNHEY, SMNVEV (reference sequence). The CDR3 covers 14 residues. The CDR3: CASRPDRGRETQYF. The DNA of the CDR3 is TGTGCCAGCAGACCCGACAGGGGGAGAGAGACCCAGTACTTC.

V usage is TRBV28 and J usage is TRBJ1-5; 8 bases map to TRBD1. The CDR3 covers 14 residues. The germline V gene encodes CDR1 MDHEN and CDR2 SYDVKM. V dropped 5 bases and J dropped 4; count of bases not matched to a gene: 4. The CDR3 loop is CASSQDRVNQPQHF. CDR3 bases: TGTGCCAGCAGTCAGGACAGGGTGAATCAGCCCCAGCATTTT.

The chain recombines TRBV7-3 with TRBJ1-2, with D maybe TRBD1 (6 bases). The germline V and J ends were trimmed by 5 bases and 8 bases, with 15 bases remaining between them. Germline CDR1 reads SGHTA; CDR2 reads FQGTGA. The CDR3 runs to 13 residues. CDR3 nucleotide sequence: TGTGCCAGCAGCGAAACAGGGATGGAAGGCTACACCTTC. Its translation is CASSETGMEGYTF. The whole variable domain, remainder taken from reference TRBV7-3 and TRBJ1-2, is GAGVSQTPSNKVTEKGKYVELRCDPISGHTALYWYRQSLGQGPEFLIYFQGTGAADDSGLPNDRFFAVRPEGSVSTLKIQRTERGDSAVYLCASSETGMEGYTFGSGTRLTVV.

CDR3 bases: TGCAGCGTTGTCACCGAGGGCTATGGCTACACCTTC. The encoded protein is CSVVTEGYGYTF. The chain joins TRBV29-1 to TRBJ1-2; D unresolved. This CDR3 region has 12 residues. V lost 4 bases, J lost 4 bases, and 10 bases lay in between. The germline CDR1 and CDR2 sequences are SQVTM and ANQGSEA.

This rearrangement joins TRBV11-3 to TRBJ2-7; D uncertain. CDR3 size: 15 residues. Germline V gene lookup returns CDR1 SGHNT and CDR2 YENEEA. The V end was cut by 0 bases, the J end by 4 bases, with 13 bases between. This chain's CDR3 is CASSLDNPGEYEQYF. CDR3 DNA sequence: TGTGCCAGCAGCTTAGATAACCCAGGAGAGTACGAGCAGTACTTC.

The chain employs TRBV14 and TRBJ2-5; D is unresolved. Looked up from germline, CDR1 is SGHDN and CDR2 is FVKESK. Trimming took 1 base from V and 9 from J, leaving 12 bases between them. This CDR3 comprises 13 residues. The CDR3 region has the DNA TGTGCCAGCAGCCAAGGTCTGGTAAGGGCCCAGTACTTC. Its protein is CASSQGLVRAQYF. Combining the CDR3 with reference TRBV14 and TRBJ2-5 gives the whole variable domain EAGVTQFPSHSVIEKGQTVTLRCDPISGHDNLYWYRRVMGKEIKFLLHFVKESKQDESGMPNNRFLAERTGGTYSTLKVQPAELEDSGVYFCASSQGLVRAQYFGPGTRLLVL.

This chain connects TRBV7-9 to TRBJ1-1; D unresolved. V lost 2 bases, J lost 2 bases, and 12 bases lay in between. This CDR3 contains 15 residues. Germline loops: CDR1 SEHNR, CDR2 FQNEAQ (reference sequence). The DNA for the CDR3 is TGTGCCAGCAGCTTAAATACTGGGCTTAACACTGAAGCTTTCTTT. Translating it yields CASSLNTGLNTEAFF.

The chain joins TRBV30 to TRBJ2-6; no clear D. Germline values: CDR1 GTSNPN, CDR2 SVGIG (reference sequence). CDR3 size: 13 residues. Trimming removed 3 bases from V and 4 bases from J, with 7 bases in between. The CDR3 nucleotides are TGTGCCTGGAGGGAATCCGGGGCCAACGTCCTGACTTTC. Translated: CAWRESGANVLTF.

V gene TRBV4-2 combines with J gene TRBJ2-5; a possible D gene is TRBD1 (5 bases). The CDR3 extends over 14 amino acids. V was clipped by 4 bases and J by 5 bases, with 14 bases between them. CDR1 LGHNA and CDR2 YNFKEQ come from the germline V gene. CDR3 nucleotides: TGTGCCAGCAGCCGATCAGGGTGGCGGGAGACCCAGTACTTC. As protein: CASSRSGWRETQYF.

The chain has TRBV4-3 and TRBJ2-7; possibly TRBD2 for D (5 bases). The CDR3 is made up of 16 amino acids. Trimming pared 0 bases from V and 4 bases from J, leaving 16 bases between. Germline V gene lookup returns CDR1 LGHNA and CDR2 YSLEER. The CDR3 coding sequence is TGCGCCAGCAGCCAAGATCTTAAGGCGAGGGCGTACGAGCAGTACTTC. Its translation: CASSQDLKARAYEQYF.